This TCR beta chain was identified during a study of cytomegalovirus exposure and HLA in healthy donors. The PCR made use of 60 Vbeta and 13 Jbeta primers. Sequenced by immunoSEQ multiplex PCR; TCRdb stores in-frame clones only, minus some. The sample consists of about 96,000 clones, approximately 74% of them appearing once. The V and J ends lost 6 bases and 6 bases, in that order; junction bases with no gene match: 9. The CDR3 is 14 residues long. Germline V CDR1 and CDR2: LNHDA, SQIVND (reference sequence). The gene calls are TRBV19 and TRBJ1-2; 8 positions agree with TRBD1. This sequence was found in a woman in her 70s in good health and CMV-seropositive. Sequenced material: PBMCs. The CDR3 loop is CASRIGQGRDGYTF. As DNA, the CDR3 is TGTGCCAGTAGGATCGGACAGGGAAGGGATGGCTACACCTTC.